This is a list of T cell receptor beta chains from one sample in a study of blood T cell repertoires in COVID-19. Data came from immunoSEQ multiplex PCR; TCRdb stores just in-frame clones and leaves some out. The table has 150,000 to 200,000 clones, approximately 80% seen once; the top ten hold approximately 5.3%. Sequencing used PBMCs or T cells enriched from blood (not recorded which). The source is a man aged 65 to 79 who had been exposed to COVID-19. The CDR3 runs from the conserved cysteine through the conserved F or W. D genes are given only for firm matches. Clone size is stated in some rows and not others, as once, few, many or a class when expanded.

j_call v_call clone_size d_call cdr3_aa cdr3_nt
TRBJ1-5 TRBV19 few - CATGDTSNQPQHF TGTGCCACCGGGGACACCTCCAATCAGCCCCAGCATTTT
TRBJ1-2 TRBV20-1 many - CSAILGVGYTF TGCAGTGCTATCCTCGGGGTGGGCTACACCTTC
TRBJ2-7 TRBV5-4 - - CASSLGTLREQYF TGTGCCAGCAGCCTGGGGACTTTGAGGGAGCAGTACTTC
TRBJ1-4 TRBV5-8 - TRBD1 CASSFYRGRAEKLFF TGTGCCAGCAGCTTTTACAGGGGGCGAGCTGAAAAACTGTTTTTT
TRBJ2-7 TRBV19 - TRBD1 CASSRTGRSEQYF TGTGCCAGTAGCCGGACAGGGCGTAGCGAGCAGTACTTC
TRBJ2-5 TRBV21-1 few - CASSPIRVRGETQYF TGTGCCAGCAGCCCTATCCGGGTAAGAGGGGAGACCCAGTACTTC
TRBJ2-5 TRBV30 - TRBD2 CAWAGTTQETQYF TGTGCCTGGGCCGGGACTACGCAAGAGACCCAGTACTTC
TRBJ1-6 TRBV7-2 - - CASSAPSGTSFAPLHF TGTGCCAGCAGCGCCCCGTCTGGGACAAGTTTCGCACCCCTCCACTTT
TRBJ1-4 TRBV3-1/TRBV3-2 - - CASSQSPLANEKLFF TGTGCCAGCAGTCAATCTCCCCTTGCTAATGAAAAACTGTTTTTT
TRBJ1-4 TRBV4-3 - - CASSPRGGRANEKLFF TGCGCCAGCAGCCCCCGGGGAGGAAGGGCTAATGAAAAACTGTTTTTT
TRBJ2-3 TRBV7-7 - - CASSLGGGRTDTQYF TGTGCCAGCAGCTTAGGGGGAGGCCGCACAGATACGCAGTATTTT
TRBJ1-5 TRBV24-1 - TRBD1 CATSDTTGGNQPQHF TGTGCCACCAGTGATACAACAGGGGGCAATCAGCCCCAGCATTTT
TRBJ2-3 TRBV9 - - CASSVGIASSTDTQYF TGTGCCAGCAGCGTAGGAATCGCTAGCTCCACAGATACGCAGTATTTT
TRBJ2-6 TRBV5-1 - TRBD1 CASSLQGALGAGANVLTF TGCGCCAGCAGCTTGCAGGGGGCCCTCGGAGCCGGGGCCAACGTCCTGACTTTC
TRBJ1-5 TRBV19 - - CASSMTVNQPQHF TGTGCCAGTAGTATGACAGTTAATCAGCCCCAGCATTTT
TRBJ2-5 TRBV19 - - CASSPEGGTQETQYF TGTGCCAGTAGTCCCGAAGGAGGGACCCAAGAGACCCAGTACTTC
TRBJ1-5 TRBV4-1 - - CASSQEGGYSNQPQHF TGCGCCAGCAGCCAAGAGGGGGGTTATAGCAATCAGCCCCAGCATTTT
TRBJ1-2 TRBV11-2 once TRBD1 CASSPGQGANYGYTF TGTGCCAGCAGCCCTGGGCAGGGGGCTAACTATGGCTACACCTTC
TRBJ1-6 TRBV2 - TRBD1 CASSDRGNSPLHF TGTGCCAGCAGTGACAGGGGGAATTCACCCCTCCACTTT
TRBJ2-7 TRBV24-1 once - CATSDRRGQYF TGTGCCACCAGTGACCGGAGAGGTCAGTACTTC
TRBJ1-4 TRBV18 - - CASSPQATNEKLFF TGTGCCAGCTCACCTCAGGCAACTAATGAAAAACTGTTTTTT
TRBJ1-1 TRBV19 many TRBD1 CASSSTGASEAFF TGTGCCAGTAGTTCAACAGGGGCCTCCGAAGCTTTCTTT
TRBJ2-1 TRBV28 - TRBD2 CASSLSPAGVYNEQFF TGTGCCAGCAGTTTATCCCCAGCGGGAGTGTATAATGAGCAGTTCTTC
TRBJ1-3 TRBV6-1 - - CASSESRDPGNTIYF TGTGCCAGCAGTGAAAGCAGGGATCCTGGAAACACCATATATTTT
TRBJ1-5 TRBV6-2/TRBV6-3 - - CASSYWSGNQPQHF TGTGCCAGCAGTTATTGGTCAGGGAATCAGCCCCAGCATTTT
TRBJ2-1 TRBV4-1 - TRBD1 CASSQAFGTGVTSYNEQFF TGCGCCAGCAGCCAAGCCTTCGGGACAGGAGTTACTTCCTACAATGAGCAGTTCTTC
TRBJ1-2 TRBV12-3/TRBV12-4 - TRBD1 CASSLEGARGYTF TGTGCCAGCAGTTTGGAGGGGGCGAGGGGCTACACCTTC
TRBJ2-2 TRBV27 - - CASSLSRGRAGELFF TGTGCCAGCAGTTTAAGCAGGGGCAGGGCCGGGGAGCTGTTTTTT
TRBJ2-5 TRBV6-2/TRBV6-3 - - CASSYWASMTGVETQYF TGTGCCAGCAGTTACTGGGCGAGTATGACGGGGGTAGAGACCCAGTACTTC
TRBJ1-1 TRBV18 - - CASSTDAGTEAFF TGTGCCAGCTCAACCGACGCGGGCACTGAAGCTTTCTTT
TRBJ2-2 TRBV9 - - CASSVEAGRTGELFF TGTGCCAGCAGCGTAGAAGCGGGCCGCACCGGGGAGCTGTTTTTT
TRBJ1-2 TRBV9 - - CASSSQVGGGYTF TGTGCCAGCAGCTCCCAGGTAGGGGGTGGCTACACCTTC
TRBJ2-1 TRBV19 - - CASSLGEGRGLNEQFF TGTGCCAGTAGTCTAGGGGAGGGCAGGGGGCTAAATGAGCAGTTCTTC
TRBJ1-1 TRBV19 - - CATKISGSVDTEAFF TGTGCCACCAAGATATCGGGTAGCGTGGACACTGAAGCTTTCTTT
TRBJ1-2 TRBV4-3 once - CASSQDSGVREYGYTF TGCGCCAGCAGCCAAGACTCGGGGGTACGAGAATATGGCTACACCTTC
TRBJ1-1 TRBV11-1 - TRBD1 CASSTTGGRTEAFF TGTGCCAGCAGCACTACAGGGGGCAGGACTGAAGCTTTCTTT
TRBJ1-1 TRBV15 - - CATSRPGLYEAFF TGTGCCACCAGCAGACCGGGACTTTATGAAGCTTTCTTT
TRBJ2-3 TRBV3-1/TRBV3-2 - TRBD2 CASSQDWLGRGLAGDTTTDTQYF TGTGCCAGCAGCCAAGATTGGTTAGGACGGGGACTAGCGGGAGATACCACCACAGATACGCAGTATTTT
TRBJ1-6 TRBV5-5 - - CASSLAGNSPLHF TGTGCCAGCAGCTTGGCGGGGAATTCACCCCTCCACTTT